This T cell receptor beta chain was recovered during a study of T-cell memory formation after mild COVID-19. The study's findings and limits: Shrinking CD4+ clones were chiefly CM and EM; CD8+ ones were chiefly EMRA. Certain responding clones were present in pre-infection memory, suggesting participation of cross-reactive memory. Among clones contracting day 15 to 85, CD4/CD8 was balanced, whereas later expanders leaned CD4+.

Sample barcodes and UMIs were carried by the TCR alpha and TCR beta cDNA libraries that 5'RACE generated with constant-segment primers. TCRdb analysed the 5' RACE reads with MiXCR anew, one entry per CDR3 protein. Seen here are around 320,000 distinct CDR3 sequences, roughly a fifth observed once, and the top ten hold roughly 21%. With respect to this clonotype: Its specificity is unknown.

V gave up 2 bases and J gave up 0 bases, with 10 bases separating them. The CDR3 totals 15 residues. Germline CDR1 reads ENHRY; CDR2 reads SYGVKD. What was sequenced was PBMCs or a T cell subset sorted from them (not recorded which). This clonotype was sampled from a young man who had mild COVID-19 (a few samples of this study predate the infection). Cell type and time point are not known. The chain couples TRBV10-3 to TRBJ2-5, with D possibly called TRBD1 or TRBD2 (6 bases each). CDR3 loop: CAISERRGDQETQYF. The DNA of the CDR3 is TGTGCCATCAGTGAGCGTAGGGGGGACCAAGAGACCCAGTACTTC.